This paragraph covers one T cell receptor (beta chain) sequence. Its antigen is unknown. Tumor tissue was collected at baseline, before treatment began. J lost 9 bases, V lost 7 bases, and 18 bases had no gene match. The CDR3 sequence is 16 residues long. Germline CDR1 and CDR2: MNHGY and SAAAGT. This entry belongs to a study of circulating tumor DNA in untreated peripheral T-cell lymphoma. The study's findings and limits: In 75% to 85% of patients, tumor-specific clonotypes were identified.

Produced via immunoSEQ multiplex PCR; TCRdb's table is partial and in-frame only. The top ten hold about 55% of the sample, which has some 7,200 clones, less than 70% seen once. The sequence was collected from a human donor with peripheral T-cell lymphoma. This chain uses TRBV6-8 with TRBJ1-5, with TRBD1 identical over 7 bases. Sequences were obtained from tumor tissue. As DNA, the CDR3 is TGTGCCAGCACATCAAATCTGGGAGGGGGCGTTGGGCCCCAGCATTTT. The encoded protein is CASTSNLGGGVGPQHF.